The next 30 T cell receptor beta chains were all read from a single sample in a study of shared clonotypes between healthy human individuals. Sequencing was performed with immunoSEQ multiplex PCR; in TCRdb, only in-frame clones are kept and a portion is missing. The sample yields around 1.6 million clones, around 98% seen once. Specimen: naive CD4+ T cells sorted from blood. Indicated subset: CD45RA+ positively selected. These receptor sequences come from a man under 40 in good health.

This clone has a single count. This chain links TRBV7-6 with TRBJ2-7; unclear D gene. Germline V lookup: CDR1 SGHVS, CDR2 FNYEAQ. CDR3 length equals 14 residues. V was cut by 6 bases and J by 2 bases, with 14 bases left in between. CDR3 nucleotide sequence: TGTGCCAGCAGTCGAGGTACGGGTACCTACGAGCAGTACTTC. This sequence encodes CASSRGTGTYEQYF.

The CDR3 coding sequence is TGTGCCAGCCCCCGAGGGGGATTAAACACTGAAGCTTTCTTT. This gives the protein CASPRGGLNTEAFF. This rearrangement joins TRBV2 to TRBJ1-1, with D maybe TRBD1 (6 bases). This CDR3 is 14 amino acids long. The ends were cut back, 8 bases at V and 2 bases at J, with 15 bases in the middle. CDR1 SNHLY and CDR2 FYNNEI come from the germline V gene.

V is TRBV18 and J is TRBJ2-1, with D perhaps assigned TRBD1 or TRBD2 (5 bases each). The CDR3 loop spans 13 amino acids. CDR1 KGHSH and CDR2 LQKENI come from the germline V gene. Trimming took off 5 bases at V and 5 bases at J, with 10 bases between the two ends. As DNA, the CDR3 is TGTGCCAGCTCAGACGGGACGAACAATGAGCAGTTCTTC. Translated: CASSDGTNNEQFF.

The gene calls are TRBV5-1 and TRBJ2-2; TRBD2 is a possible D gene (5 bases). Between the trimmed V and J ends, which lost 1 base and 4 bases, there was a span of 11 bases. The CDR3 is 15 amino acids. From germline, CDR1 is SGHRS and CDR2 YFSETQ. CDR3 region: CASSLFGVPTGELFF. As DNA, the CDR3 is TGCGCCAGCAGCTTGTTCGGGGTCCCCACCGGGGAGCTGTTTTTT.

The chain links TRBV7-2 to TRBJ2-1, with D possibly called TRBD1 or TRBD2 (5 bases each). CDR1 and CDR2 (germline): SGHTA, FQGNSA. The CDR3 spans 15 residues. V lost 2 bases and J 2 bases, leaving 10 bases between the germline ends. The CDR3 loop reads CASSLFGTTYNEQFF. The CDR3 nucleotides are TGTGCCAGCAGCTTATTTGGGACCACCTACAATGAGCAGTTCTTC.

The V call is TRBV7-3, the J call TRBJ2-1, with unresolved D. Germline loops: CDR1 SGHTA, CDR2 FQGTGA. V was cut by 4 bases and J by 0 bases, with 10 bases left in between. The length of the CDR3 is 15 residues. As DNA, the CDR3 is TGTGCCAGCAGCTCCCAGACCAGCTCCTACAATGAGCAGTTCTTC. Translated, it gives CASSSQTSSYNEQFF.

This chain connects TRBV29-1 to TRBJ1-4, with 7 bases matching TRBD1. V trimming: 7 bases; J trimming: 6 bases; junction bases outside the gene matches: 11. This CDR3 region has 14 residues. Germline CDR1 and CDR2: SQVTM and ANQGSEA. CDR3 nucleotides: TGCAGCGCCTTCTCAGGGGGTTCTGATGAAAAACTGTTTTTT. Its translation is CSAFSGGSDEKLFF.

This clone has only one observation. The chain carries TRBV27 and TRBJ1-5; a weak D match, TRBD1 (6 bases). V lost 8 bases and J lost 2, with 10 bases in between. CDR1 is MNHEY and CDR2 is SMNVEV in the germline V gene (reference sequence). CDR3 length: 13 residues. The CDR3 here is CASRTARNQPQHF. DNA of the CDR3: TGTGCCAGCCGGACAGCCCGCAATCAGCCCCAGCATTTT.

The CDR3 sequence: CASSLDGTSNEKLFF. Here the CDR3 DNA reads TGCGCCAGCAGCTTGGACGGGACATCGAACGAAAAACTGTTTTTT. The chain is built from TRBV5-1 and TRBJ1-4; a weak D match, TRBD1 (6 bases). Trimming pared 0 bases from V and 8 bases from J, leaving 14 bases between. The CDR3 extends over 15 amino acids. In germline, CDR1 is SGHRS, CDR2 YFSETQ.

V gene TRBV29-1 combines with J gene TRBJ2-7; 11 nucleotides agree with TRBD2. After removal of 8 bases from V and 4 bases from J, the junction contained 10 bases not matched to a gene. The germline CDR1 and CDR2 sequences are SQVTM and ANQGSEA. This CDR3 comprises 14 residues. CDR3 sequence (DNA): TGCAGCCCAGGAGGGGGACTAGCGGAGTACGAGCAGTACTTC. It yields the protein CSPGGGLAEYEQYF.

The chain has TRBV4-3 and TRBJ2-3; D uncertain. CDR3 length: 16 amino acids. The ends were cut back, 1 base at V and 0 bases at J, with 11 bases in the middle. CDR1 and CDR2 (germline): LGHNA, YSLEER. CDR3 sequence (DNA): TGCGCCAGCAGCCAAGTCCTTGCGGCTAGCACAGATACGCAGTATTTT. Translated: CASSQVLAASTDTQYF.

V gene TRBV27 combines with J gene TRBJ2-5, with a tentative D call TRBD2 (6 bases). CDR1 and CDR2 (germline): MNHEY, SMNVEV (reference sequence). Trimming stripped 5 bases from V and 3 bases from J, with 13 bases between. The CDR3 is 14 amino acids. CDR3 bases: TGTGCCAGCAGTCCCTGGGGGGTAAAAGAGACCCAGTACTTC. Protein: CASSPWGVKETQYF.

This chain connects TRBV28 to TRBJ2-1; D is ambiguous. Per germline, CDR1 MDHEN and CDR2 SYDVKM. This CDR3 spans 14 amino acids. V was trimmed by 5 bases and J by 5 bases, leaving 13 bases between them. DNA of the CDR3: TGTGCCAGCAGTCCCCGTGCCGCTAACAATGAGCAGTTCTTC. This encodes CASSPRAANNEQFF.

V usage is TRBV28 and J usage is TRBJ2-7, with 11 bases aligning to TRBD2. CDR1 is MDHEN and CDR2 is SYDVKM in the germline V gene. CDR3 length: 15 amino acids. V gave up 5 bases and J gave up 2 bases; unmatched junction bases: 5. CDR3 nucleotide sequence: TGTGCCAGCAGTGTCGGGACTAGCGGCACCTACGAGCAGTACTTC. It translates to CASSVGTSGTYEQYF.

The chain carries TRBV28 and TRBJ1-2; tentative D call: TRBD1 (5 bases). CDR3 size: 15 residues. Germline-derived CDR1 and CDR2 are MDHEN and SYDVKM. The V end lost 5 bases, the J end lost 5 bases, and 18 bases lay between the germline ends. CDR3 sequence (DNA): TGTGCCAGCAGTACCCCGATAGGGCAGGGTTATGGCTACACCTTC. Translating it yields CASSTPIGQGYGYTF.

CDR3 coding DNA: TGTGCCAGCAGCTTACCCTTGAAACACTACGAGCAGTACTTC. It specifies CASSLPLKHYEQYF. The gene calls are TRBV11-2 and TRBJ2-7; no reliable D call. The germline gives CDR1 SGHAT, CDR2 FQNNGV. CDR3 size: 14 residues. V lost 2 bases and J 3 bases, leaving 11 bases between the germline ends.

This chain connects TRBV18 to TRBJ1-1; tentatively, D is TRBD1 (5 bases). The ends were cut back, 4 bases at V and 9 bases at J, with 12 bases in the middle. CDR1 is KGHSH and CDR2 is LQKENI in the germline V gene. The CDR3 is 12 amino acids. The CDR3, as DNA: TGTGCCAGCTCACTACGGGAGGGGCAAGCTTTCTTT. Its translation: CASSLREGQAFF.

The rearrangement links TRBV6-6 to TRBJ2-1; D is tentatively TRBD1 or TRBD2 (5 bases each). Looked up from germline, CDR1 is MNHNY and CDR2 is SVGAGI (reference sequence). V gave up 5 bases and J gave up 6 bases, with 17 bases separating them. This CDR3 contains 15 residues. The CDR3 loop is CASSPSGFGGNEQFF. The CDR3 DNA follows: TGTGCCAGCAGTCCCTCGGGCTTTGGGGGCAATGAGCAGTTCTTC.

Of note for this clone: The identical CDR3 is also encoded by other nucleotide sequences in the sample. The chain carries TRBV18 and TRBJ1-2, with 8 bases fitting TRBD1. Trimming removed 0 bases from V and 5 bases from J; junction bases left unmatched: 2. Germline V lookup: CDR1 KGHSH, CDR2 LQKENI. CDR3 length equals 14 residues. The CDR3 loop is CASSPPGQGYGYTF. DNA of the CDR3: TGTGCCAGCTCACCACCCGGACAGGGATATGGCTACACCTTC.

J is TRBJ2-2 and V is TRBV7-3; possibly TRBD1 or TRBD2 for D (5 bases each). CDR3 length: 18 residues. Germline V gene sequence: CDR1 SGHTA, CDR2 FQGTGA. V was pared by 2 bases and J by 1 base, with 17 bases between. CDR3 in DNA: TGTGCCAGCAGCTTAGTGTCGTGGGGGAGTCGGAACACCGGGGAGCTGTTTTTT. This sequence encodes CASSLVSWGSRNTGELFF. Complete variable domain (other parts from reference TRBV7-3 and TRBJ2-2): GAGVSQTPSNKVTEKGKYVELRCDPISGHTALYWYRQSLGQGPEFLIYFQGTGAADDSGLPNDRFFAVRPEGSVSTLKIQRTERGDSAVYLCASSLVSWGSRNTGELFFGEGSRLTVL.

J is TRBJ1-5 and V is TRBV6-1, with 8 positions matching TRBD1. V lost 5 bases and J lost 4; bases outside the gene matches: 4. Germline V lookup: CDR1 MNHNS, CDR2 SASEGT. This CDR3 is 14 amino acids long. The CDR3 region has the DNA TGTGCCAGCAGTATCGGACAGGGAAATCAGCCCCAGCATTTT. Amino acid sequence: CASSIGQGNQPQHF.

This clone has just one count. The chain's CDR3 is CASSPKGDSVTEAFF. In DNA form, the CDR3 reads TGCGCCAGCAGCCCTAAGGGAGATTCTGTTACTGAAGCTTTCTTT. The chain carries TRBV5-1 and TRBJ1-1; D not resolved. The CDR3 has 15 amino acids. The germline V gene has CDR1 SGHRS and CDR2 YFSETQ. V lost 4 bases and J 5 bases, leaving 18 bases between the germline ends.

The V call is TRBV2, the J call TRBJ2-3, with 7 bases identical to TRBD1. This CDR3 has 18 amino acids. Germline CDR1 and CDR2: SNHLY and FYNNEI. Trimming removed 5 bases from V and 0 bases from J; junction bases left unmatched: 14. The CDR3: CASSLKSGTRGSTDTQYF. The CDR3 DNA sequence: TGTGCCAGCAGTTTGAAGTCGGGGACCAGGGGGAGCACAGATACGCAGTATTTT. Using reference TRBV2 and TRBJ2-3 for the parts outside the CDR3, the full variable domain is EPEVTQTPSHQVTQMGQEVILRCVPISNHLYFYWYRQILGQKVEFLVSFYNNEISEKSEIFDDQFSVERPDGSNFTLKIRSTKLEDSAMYFCASSLKSGTRGSTDTQYFGPGTRLTVL.

This clone appeared once. This rearrangement joins TRBV28 to TRBJ2-2, with D tentatively TRBD1 (5 bases). Trimming removed 6 bases at V and 3 bases at J, with 14 bases between. Germline V gene data show CDR1 as MDHEN and CDR2 as SYDVKM. The CDR3 totals 15 residues. Here the CDR3 reads CASSPLSRDTGELFF. CDR3 nucleotides: TGTGCCAGCAGCCCTCTGAGCAGGGACACCGGGGAGCTGTTTTTT.

J is TRBJ1-1 and V is TRBV18; 9 nucleotides line up with TRBD1. The CDR3 consists of 16 residues. Trimming took 6 bases from V and 1 from J; bases not matched to a gene: 9. Germline V gene lookup returns CDR1 KGHSH and CDR2 LQKENI. CDR3 nucleotides: TGTGCCAGCTCTCCAAACAGGGGGCGCGGGAACACTGAAGCTTTCTTT. This translates into CASSPNRGRGNTEAFF. The whole variable domain, remainder taken from reference TRBV18 and TRBJ1-1, is NAGVMQNPRHLVRRRGQEARLRCSPMKGHSHVYWYRQLPEEGLKFMVYLQKENIIDESGMPKERFSAEFPKEGPSILRIQQVVRGDSAAYFCASSPNRGRGNTEAFFGQGTRLTVV.

The rearrangement uses TRBV15 and TRBJ2-3; maybe TRBD1 (6 bases). This CDR3 contains 17 residues. CDR1 and CDR2 from the germline V gene are LNHNV and YYDKDF (reference sequence). With 3 bases removed from V and 0 bases from J, the gap between germline ends came to 16 bases. For the CDR3, the DNA is TGTGCCACCAGCAGGTGGGGCAGGGGCCGGAGCACAGATACGCAGTATTTT. Translation: CATSRWGRGRSTDTQYF.

This sequence joins TRBV7-9 and TRBJ2-4; D is undetermined. Trimming shortened V by 2 bases and J by 1 base, and 15 bases separated the two germline ends. Per the germline V gene, CDR1 is SEHNR and CDR2 is FQNEAQ (reference sequence). This CDR3 has 17 amino acids. The CDR3, as DNA: TGTGCCAGCAGCTTACAACCTTTGTCAGAGGCCAAAAACATTCAGTACTTC. Amino acids: CASSLQPLSEAKNIQYF.

In its sample, this clone was seen once. The rearrangement links TRBV29-1 to TRBJ1-1; 8 bases are a match to TRBD1. Germline lookup yields CDR1 SQVTM and CDR2 ANQGSEA. The CDR3 has 16 residues. V shed 5 bases, J shed 3 bases, and the junction held 14 bases outside the gene matches. DNA for the CDR3: TGCAGCGTTCCCGACCGCCGGACAGGGTTGGACACTGAAGCTTTCTTT. This translates into CSVPDRRTGLDTEAFF.

The chain is built from TRBV7-2 and TRBJ2-7; maybe TRBD1 (5 bases). The V end was cut by 2 bases, the J end by 2 bases, with 19 bases between. CDR1 and CDR2 from the germline V gene are SGHTA and FQGNSA. The length of the CDR3 is 17 residues. In DNA, the CDR3 is TGTGCCAGCAGCTTAAGTTTAGCAGGGTATAGTCCCTACGAGCAGTACTTC. It encodes CASSLSLAGYSPYEQYF.

The chain has TRBV27 and TRBJ2-2; a weak D match, TRBD2 (5 bases). The CDR3 covers 16 residues. Germline V gene lookup returns CDR1 MNHEY and CDR2 SMNVEV (reference sequence). The V end was cut by 1 base, the J end by 4 bases, with 13 bases between. The CDR3 sequence: CASSLLFGSPTGELFF. CDR3 bases: TGTGCCAGCAGTTTATTATTTGGGAGCCCCACCGGGGAGCTGTTTTTT.